This record looks at one TCR beta chain sequence and its context. Its antigen is unknown. The record originates from a study of human versus mouse CDR3 diversity and MHC coevolution. Overall study context: Reported immunoSEQ sensitivity was one in 200,000 T cells, with reduced amplification bias. Each sample yielded about 5.5 x 10^6 to 1.6 x 10^7 valid reads. Study-wide results and limits: The lowest clonal inequality scores came from most of the three human donors. Humans had the largest estimated TCR beta repertoire, 1.5 million to 2 million clonotypes.

Sequenced by immunoSEQ multiplex PCR; TCRdb stores in-frame clones only, minus some. Here the sample spans around 74,000 clones, roughly 92% being singletons. The CDR3 loop spans 17 amino acids. The V gene's germline CDR1 is LGHNT and CDR2 FRNRAP. V gave up 0 bases and J gave up 3 bases; unmatched junction bases: 6. The receptor was isolated from a person aged 30-70 years in good health. This chain connects TRBV12-5 to TRBJ2-1; TRBD2 aligns across 9 bases. Sequences were obtained from naive CD4+ T cells from blood. Subset defined: CD45RO-negative CD62L-positive naive CD4 T cells. As DNA, the CDR3 is TGTGCTAGTGGTTTGGTACGGGCTAGCGGGGTCTACAATGAGCAGTTCTTC. This translates into CASGLVRASGVYNEQFF.